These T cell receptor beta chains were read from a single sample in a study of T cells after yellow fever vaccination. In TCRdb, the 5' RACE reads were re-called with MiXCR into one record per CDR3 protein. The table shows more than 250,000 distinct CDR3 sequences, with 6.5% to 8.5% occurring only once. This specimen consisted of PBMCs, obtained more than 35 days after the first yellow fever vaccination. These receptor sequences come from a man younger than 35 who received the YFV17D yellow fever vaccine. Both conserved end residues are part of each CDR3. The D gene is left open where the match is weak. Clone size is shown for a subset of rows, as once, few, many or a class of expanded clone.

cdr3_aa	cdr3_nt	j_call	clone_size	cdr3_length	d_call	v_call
CASSYRTGLADTQYF	TGTGCCAGCAGTTACCGGACAGGGTTAGCAGATACGCAGTATTTT	TRBJ2-3	few	15	TRBD1	TRBV6-2/TRBV6-3
CASSLLQGDEKLFF	TGTGCCAGCAGCTTACTACAGGGTGATGAAAAACTGTTTTTT	TRBJ1-4	few	14	.	TRBV13
CASSYSPGTGEETQYF	TGTGCCAGCAGTTACAGCCCCGGGACAGGGGAAGAGACCCAGTACTTC	TRBJ2-5	.	16	TRBD1	TRBV28
CASSFSTGTYTEAFF	TGTGCCAGCAGTTTTTCGACAGGGACGTACACTGAAGCTTTCTTT	TRBJ1-1	few	15	TRBD1	TRBV27
CASRLLAGELFF	TGTGCCAGCAGGCTGTTAGCCGGGGAGCTGTTTTTT	TRBJ2-2	.	12	.	TRBV6-2/TRBV6-3
CASSYGLLGSYNEQFF	TGTGCCAGCAGTTATGGCCTCCTTGGCTCCTACAATGAGCAGTTCTTC	TRBJ2-1	many	16	.	TRBV6-2/TRBV6-3
CSGTRRGTEAFF	TGCAGCGGGACCCGACGAGGCACTGAAGCTTTCTTT	TRBJ1-1	.	12	.	TRBV29-1
CSARDRPLAGEGDEQFF	TGCAGTGCTAGAGATCGCCCCTTGGCGGGGGAGGGAGATGAGCAGTTCTTC	TRBJ2-1	few	17	TRBD2	TRBV20-1
CASSLGSSYEQYF	TGCGCCAGCAGCTTGGGCAGCTCCTACGAGCAGTACTTC	TRBJ2-7	many	13	.	TRBV5-1
CSATGTSGGGGQETQYF	TGCAGTGCAACCGGGACTAGCGGGGGCGGCGGGCAAGAGACCCAGTACTTC	TRBJ2-5	many	17	TRBD2	TRBV20-1
CSASGETQYF	TGCAGTGCTAGCGGGGAGACCCAGTACTTC	TRBJ2-5	.	10	.	TRBV20-1
CASSPPGVQPQHF	TGTGCCAGCAGCCCCCCGGGGGTTCAGCCCCAGCATTTT	TRBJ1-5	many	13	.	TRBV7-6
CASSTNMVQYEQYF	TGTGCCAGCAGCACTAACATGGTTCAATACGAGCAGTACTTC	TRBJ2-7	.	14	.	TRBV12-3/TRBV12-4
CASSLDSSGAGYHTHF	TGTGCCAGCAGCTTAGACTCGTCGGGGGCCGGATACCACACCCATTTT	TRBJ2-3	many	16	.	TRBV7-2
CASLGDRGYGYTF	TGTGCCAGCCTGGGGGACAGGGGTTATGGCTACACCTTC	TRBJ1-2	.	13	TRBD1	TRBV6-6
CASSQVSGSNQPQHF	TGCGCCAGCAGCCAAGTATCGGGTAGCAATCAGCCCCAGCATTTT	TRBJ1-5	.	15	.	TRBV4-1
CASTRTSSTDTQYF	TGTGCCTCAACTAGAACGAGTAGCACAGATACGCAGTATTTT	TRBJ2-3	.	14	.	TRBV7-2
CASTRGPRNEQFF	TGCGCCAGCACCCGGGGACCTAGAAATGAGCAGTTCTTC	TRBJ2-1	few	13	.	TRBV5-1
CASSLSLAGGANEQFF	TGCGCCAGCAGCTTGTCCCTAGCGGGGGGTGCGAATGAGCAGTTCTTC	TRBJ2-1	many	16	TRBD2	TRBV5-1
CASRRTADGTDTQYF	TGTGCCAGCAGGAGGACAGCGGATGGAACAGATACGCAGTATTTT	TRBJ2-3	many	15	.	TRBV5-4
CASSWDARDSTYEQYF	TGTGCCAGCAGCTGGGACGCGCGGGACAGCACCTACGAGCAGTACTTC	TRBJ2-7	few	16	.	TRBV5-4
CASSHGTSVETQYF	TGTGCCAGCAGCCACGGGACTAGCGTCGAGACCCAGTACTTC	TRBJ2-5	many	14	TRBD2	TRBV3-1
CASSSSGLAMTQYF	TGTGCCAGCAGCTCATCGGGACTAGCCATGACGCAGTATTTT	TRBJ2-3	.	14	TRBD2	TRBV7-3
CASSPGSTGYGYTF	TGTGCCAGCAGCCCGGGTTCTACGGGGTATGGCTACACCTTC	TRBJ1-2	few	14	.	TRBV5-6
CSALHPTPTTTNEKLFF	TGCAGTGCTCTCCACCCGACCCCGACTACAACTAATGAAAAACTGTTTTTT	TRBJ1-4	few	17	.	TRBV20-1